A selection of T cell receptor beta chains follows, all from one sample in a study of identical twins. A single record per CDR3 protein comes from TCRdb applying MiXCR to the 5' RACE reads. The data contain about 550,000 distinct CDR3 sequences, more than 20% of them singletons. These data also featured in a second study, about yellow fever vaccine responses in identical twins.

Sequencing input: CD4+ T cells sorted from blood. These receptors were collected from a woman in her late teens or twenties in good health. The CDR3 runs from the conserved cysteine through the conserved F or W. D genes are given only for firm matches. The size entry is marked missing in some rows and otherwise reads once, few, many or a size class.

j_call clone_size d_call v_call cdr3_aa cdr3_nt
TRBJ2-7 few TRBD1 TRBV29-1 CSVEGQAYEQYF TGCAGCGTTGAGGGACAGGCCTACGAGCAGTACTTC
TRBJ2-1 - - TRBV11-2 CASSLRGGRVEQFF TGTGCCAGCAGCTTAAGGGGTGGGCGGGTTGAGCAGTTCTTC
TRBJ2-3 few TRBD2 TRBV12-3/TRBV12-4 CASSFLLAGDTQYF TGTGCCAGCAGTTTTTTACTAGCGGGAGATACGCAGTATTTT
TRBJ1-1 - - TRBV7-6 CASSLDNFLEAFF TGTGCCAGCAGCTTAGATAACTTTCTTGAAGCTTTCTTT
TRBJ2-7 - - TRBV7-8 CASSLIRPTYEQYF TGTGCCAGCAGCTTAATACGACCAACCTACGAGCAGTACTTC
TRBJ2-3 - TRBD2 TRBV12-3/TRBV12-4 CASSSPGGGRTDTQYF TGTGCCAGCAGTTCCCCGGGCGGGGGGCGCACAGATACGCAGTATTTT
TRBJ2-7 few - TRBV20-1 CSASRGSGSYEQYF TGCAGTGCTAGTCGTGGAAGCGGCTCCTACGAGCAGTACTTC
TRBJ2-4 - TRBD2 TRBV11-3 CASSLDEGLAKF TGTGCCAGCAGCTTAGATGAGGGACTAGCGAAATTC
TRBJ1-2 - - TRBV29-1 CSVDLNYGYTF TGCAGCGTTGACCTCAACTATGGCTACACCTTC
TRBJ1-4 few - TRBV12-3/TRBV12-4 CASSLGRERREKLFF TGTGCCAGCAGTTTAGGACGGGAGAGAAGGGAAAAACTGTTTTTT
TRBJ2-7 - - TRBV11-3 CASSYLGSGTYEQYF TGTGCCAGCAGCTACCTTGGGAGTGGCACGTACGAGCAGTACTTC
TRBJ2-3 - - TRBV25-1 CASSDPASADTQYF TGTGCCAGCAGTGATCCCGCTAGCGCAGATACGCAGTATTTT
TRBJ2-3 few TRBD2 TRBV20-1 CSARVGGGYSTDTQYF TGCAGTGCTAGAGTGGGGGGGGGATATAGCACAGATACGCAGTATTTT
TRBJ2-7 - TRBD1 TRBV20-1 CSARAQGVDIYEQYF TGCAGTGCTAGAGCTCAGGGGGTAGATATCTACGAGCAGTACTTC
TRBJ2-1 - - TRBV11-1 CASSLARGTQGLNYNEQFF TGTGCCAGCAGCTTAGCTCGTGGAACACAGGGCCTCAACTACAATGAGCAGTTCTTC
TRBJ2-7 few TRBD2 TRBV20-1 CSAKLAGGLEQYF TGCAGTGCTAAACTAGCGGGAGGACTCGAGCAGTACTTC
TRBJ2-3 few - TRBV5-1 CASSLVQTGTDTQYF TGCGCCAGCAGCTTGGTGCAGACTGGCACAGATACGCAGTATTTT
TRBJ2-1 once - TRBV19 CASSTRLGGSSYNEQFF TGTGCCAGTAGTACCCGACTAGGGGGGAGCTCCTACAATGAGCAGTTCTTC
TRBJ2-2 - TRBD2 TRBV20-1 CSARRAGGVLGGELFF TGCAGTGCAAGAAGGGCGGGAGGGGTGTTGGGCGGGGAGCTGTTTTTT
TRBJ2-3 few - TRBV15 CATSRELKGGRTSDTQYF TGTGCCACCAGCAGAGAACTGAAGGGGGGTCGGACATCAGATACGCAGTATTTT
TRBJ2-1 few TRBD2 TRBV6-1 CASSDRGLAGSNEQFF TGTGCCAGCAGTGATCGGGGACTAGCAGGGTCCAATGAGCAGTTCTTC
TRBJ1-1 - - TRBV28 CASTKARGGTEAFF TGTGCCAGCACCAAAGCTCGGGGCGGCACTGAAGCTTTCTTT
TRBJ2-1 few - TRBV18 CASSPPGFGQSYNEQFF TGTGCCAGCTCACCACCGGGTTTCGGACAGAGCTACAATGAGCAGTTCTTC
TRBJ1-2 - - TRBV6-1 CASSEDRNRVPAIYGYTF TGTGCCAGCAGTGAAGATCGCAACAGGGTGCCGGCAATCTATGGCTACACCTTC
TRBJ2-5 few - TRBV7-9 CASSLPIYAGRETQYF TGTGCCAGCAGCTTACCAATTTACGCGGGGAGAGAGACCCAGTACTTC
TRBJ2-3 few TRBD2 TRBV25-1 CASSALAGGPRDTQYF TGTGCCAGCAGTGCCCTAGCGGGAGGGCCGAGGGATACGCAGTATTTT
TRBJ2-5 - - TRBV27 CASSLSRTAGYQETQYF TGTGCCAGCAGTTTATCCCGGACGGCGGGCTACCAAGAGACCCAGTACTTC
TRBJ1-5 - TRBD1 TRBV6-1 CASRLRTGARPQHF TGTGCCAGCAGACTGCGGACAGGGGCACGGCCCCAGCATTTT
TRBJ1-5 many TRBD1 TRBV12-3/TRBV12-4 CASSFDRGSQPQHF TGTGCCAGCAGTTTCGACAGGGGGTCTCAGCCCCAGCATTTT
TRBJ2-3 few TRBD2 TRBV24-1 CATSDPTSGGSYLRHTQYF TGTGCCACCAGTGACCCAACTAGCGGGGGGTCTTATTTACGGCATACGCAGTATTTT
TRBJ2-1 - - TRBV7-9 CASSFGPTGNNEQFF TGTGCCAGCAGCTTCGGCCCCACGGGTAACAATGAGCAGTTCTTC
TRBJ2-1 - - TRBV2 CASSEVLSSYNEQFF TGTGCCAGCAGTGAGGTCTTGAGCTCCTACAATGAGCAGTTCTTC
TRBJ1-2 few - TRBV6-1 CASSELTFYGYTF TGTGCCAGCAGTGAATTGACCTTCTATGGCTACACCTTC
TRBJ1-3 - - TRBV20-1 CSALLGSGNTIYF TGCAGTGCCTTACTTGGATCTGGAAACACCATATATTTT
TRBJ1-2 few - TRBV24-1 CATSTGINGYTF TGTGCCACCAGTACAGGGATTAATGGCTACACCTTC
TRBJ2-7 few TRBD2 TRBV18 CASSPPGLAGGYEQYF TGTGCCAGCTCACCACCGGGACTAGCGGGAGGCTACGAGCAGTACTTC
TRBJ1-6 few - TRBV5-1 CASSIDYNSPLHF TGCGCCAGCAGCATTGATTATAATTCACCCCTCCACTTT
TRBJ2-5 - TRBD2 TRBV5-1 CASSYLWTSAETQYF TGCGCCAGCAGCTACCTCTGGACTAGCGCCGAGACCCAGTACTTC
TRBJ2-1 few - TRBV12-3/TRBV12-4 CASTFQAGPSLNEQFF TGTGCCAGCACATTCCAGGCGGGCCCTTCCCTCAATGAGCAGTTCTTC
TRBJ2-2 - - TRBV2 CASRRGTGLNTGELFF TGTGCCAGCAGACGGGGAACAGGGCTAAACACCGGGGAGCTGTTTTTT
TRBJ2-7 - - TRBV7-2 CASSRWGYEQYF TGTGCCAGCAGCCGCTGGGGCTACGAGCAGTACTTC
TRBJ1-4 - - TRBV7-6 CASSSRRKNEKLFF TGTGCCAGCAGCTCGCGAAGAAAAAATGAAAAACTGTTTTTT
TRBJ2-7 few TRBD2 TRBV5-1 CASTEGLAGSEQYF TGCGCCAGCACCGAGGGACTAGCGGGAAGCGAGCAGTACTTC
TRBJ2-1 few TRBD2 TRBV10-3 CAIRKASGDNEQFF TGTGCCATCAGGAAGGCTAGCGGGGACAATGAGCAGTTCTTC
TRBJ2-3 many - TRBV29-1 CSGVVAGTDTQYF TGCAGTGGTGTCGTAGCGGGCACAGATACGCAGTATTTT
TRBJ2-3 - - TRBV6-1 CASSASERVNTQYF TGTGCCAGCAGTGCCTCCGAGCGTGTAAATACGCAGTATTTT
TRBJ2-2 - TRBD1 TRBV5-1 CASRDRVNTGELFF TGCGCCAGCCGGGACAGGGTGAACACCGGGGAGCTGTTTTTT
TRBJ2-3 few - TRBV7-9 CASSLTKSSTDTQYF TGTGCCAGCAGCTTAACCAAGTCAAGCACAGATACGCAGTATTTT
TRBJ1-5 - - TRBV10-3 CAISESTTGPSNQPQHF TGTGCCATCAGTGAGTCAACGACAGGCCCTAGCAATCAGCCCCAGCATTTT
TRBJ1-5 many TRBD1 TRBV12-3/TRBV12-4 CASSQQGENGNQPQHF TGTGCCAGCAGCCAACAGGGGGAAAATGGCAATCAGCCCCAGCATTTT
TRBJ2-5 - - TRBV3-1 CASSQGVWPYQETQYF TGTGCCAGCAGCCAAGGGGTGTGGCCGTACCAAGAGACCCAGTACTTC
TRBJ2-5 - - TRBV4-1 CASSQREGYF TGCGCCAGCAGCCAGCGTGAGGGGTACTTC
TRBJ2-3 few TRBD2 TRBV29-1 CSVGDRLAIGTDTQYF TGCAGCGTTGGAGACAGACTAGCGATTGGGACAGATACGCAGTATTTT
TRBJ2-1 few TRBD1 TRBV24-1 CATSAPGGIHNEQFF TGTGCCACCAGTGCGCCAGGGGGCATCCACAATGAGCAGTTCTTC